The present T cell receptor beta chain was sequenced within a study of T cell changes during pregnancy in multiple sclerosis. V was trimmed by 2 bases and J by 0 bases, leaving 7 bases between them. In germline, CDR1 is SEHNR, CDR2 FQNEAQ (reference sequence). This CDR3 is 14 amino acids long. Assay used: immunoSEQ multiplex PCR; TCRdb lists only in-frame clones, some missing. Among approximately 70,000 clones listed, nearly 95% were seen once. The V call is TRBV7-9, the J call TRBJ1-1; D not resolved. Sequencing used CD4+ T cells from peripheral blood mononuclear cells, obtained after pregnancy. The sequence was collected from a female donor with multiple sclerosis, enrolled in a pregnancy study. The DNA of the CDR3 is TGTGCCAGCAGCTTAATGGCCTTGAACACTGAAGCTTTCTTT. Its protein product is CASSLMALNTEAFF.